This entry is about one TCR beta chain. The source of the sample is a study of blood T cell repertoires in COVID-19. Background on the study: Material from acute and convalescent COVID-19 was sourced from the United States, Italy and Spain.

The CDR3 is 14 residues long. V lost 3 bases and J 8 bases, leaving 11 bases between the germline ends. Germline V gene sequence: CDR1 KGHSH, CDR2 LQKENI. Methods used by the authors: Reference gene primer amplification yielded estimated nucleated cell counts. The protocol was immunoSEQ multiplex PCR, while the TCRdb copy is restricted to in-frame clones and leaves out a portion. D and trimming come from the DNA, and the V and J calls and clone size come from that table. The table has around 170,000 clones, 70% to 90% seen once. This rearrangement joins TRBV18 to TRBJ1-6, with D possibly matching TRBD1 (5 bases). This sequence originates from a man aged 18 to 29 who had recovered from COVID-19. The sample comprised peripheral blood. The CDR3 loop is CASSPSWGDSPLHF. The DNA of the CDR3 is TGTGCCAGCTCACCCTCTTGGGGGGATTCACCCCTCCACTTT.